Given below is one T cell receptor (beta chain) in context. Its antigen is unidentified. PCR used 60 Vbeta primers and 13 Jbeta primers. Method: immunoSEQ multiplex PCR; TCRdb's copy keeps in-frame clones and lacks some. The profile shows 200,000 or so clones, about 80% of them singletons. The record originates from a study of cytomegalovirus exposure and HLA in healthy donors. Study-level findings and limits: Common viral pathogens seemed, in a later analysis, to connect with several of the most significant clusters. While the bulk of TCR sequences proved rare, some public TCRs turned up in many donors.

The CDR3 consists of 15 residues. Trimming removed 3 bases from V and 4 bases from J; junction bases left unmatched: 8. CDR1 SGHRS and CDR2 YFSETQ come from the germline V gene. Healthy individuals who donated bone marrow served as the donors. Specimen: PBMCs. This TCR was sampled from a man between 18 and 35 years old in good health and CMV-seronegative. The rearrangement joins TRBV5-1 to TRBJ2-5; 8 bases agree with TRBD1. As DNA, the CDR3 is TGCGCCAGCAGCTACGCAGGGGGCGCGGGAGAGACCCAGTACTTC. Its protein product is CASSYAGGAGETQYF.